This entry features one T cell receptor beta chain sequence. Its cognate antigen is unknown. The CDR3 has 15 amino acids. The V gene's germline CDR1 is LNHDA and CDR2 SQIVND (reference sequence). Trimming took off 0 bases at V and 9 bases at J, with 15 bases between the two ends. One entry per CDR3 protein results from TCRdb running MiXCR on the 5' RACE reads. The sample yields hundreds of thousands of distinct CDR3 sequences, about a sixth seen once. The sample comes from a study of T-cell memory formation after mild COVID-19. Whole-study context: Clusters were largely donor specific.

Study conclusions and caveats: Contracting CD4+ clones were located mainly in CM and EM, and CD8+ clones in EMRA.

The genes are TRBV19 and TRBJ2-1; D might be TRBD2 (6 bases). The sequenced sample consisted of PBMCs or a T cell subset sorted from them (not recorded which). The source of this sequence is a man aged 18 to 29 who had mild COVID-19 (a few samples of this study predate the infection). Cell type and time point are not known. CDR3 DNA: TGTGCCAGTAGTATAGATCGCGGGGTAGTGGTTGAGCAGTTCTTC. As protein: CASSIDRGVVVEQFF.